This TCR beta chain stems from a study of regulatory T cells in long-lasting Graves disease. The time point is: newly diagnosed GD, antithyroid drugs for less than 3 months. From PBMCs, RNA was extracted and then used to make the TCR library. Construction of TCR beta libraries relied on iRepertoire HTBI primers and on Arm-PCR targeting CDR3 regions. TCRdb fed the multiplex PCR reads into MiXCR, producing one record per CDR3 protein. The sample records approximately 440,000 distinct CDR3 sequences, under 20% being singletons. The sample was also linked to a second study, of T cells in Graves' hyperthyroidism and ophthalmopathy.

Sequenced here: peripheral blood mononuclear cells (PBMCs), sampled at new diagnosis, from a patient treated with antithyroid drugs. This clonotype originated in a man aged 40-50 years with Graves disease.

The CDR3 nucleotides are TGTGCCAGCAACAGTCTCAGCTCGGATGGCTACACCTTC. As protein: CASNSLSSDGYTF. The chain employs TRBV9 and TRBJ1-2, with unresolved D. Germline lookup yields CDR1 SGDLS and CDR2 YYNGEE. Trimming pared 6 bases from V and 6 bases from J, leaving 15 bases between. The CDR3 length is 13 residues.